These T cell receptor beta chains were read from a single sample in a study of memory CD4+ T cells and cytomegalovirus serostatus. Sequencing was performed with immunoSEQ multiplex PCR; in TCRdb, only in-frame clones are kept and a portion is missing. The sample holds 35,000 to 55,000 clones, 75% to 85% seen once. Material for sequencing was memory CD4+ T cells from blood. The origin of the receptors is an adult in good health and CMV-seronegative. The CDR3 runs from the conserved cysteine through the conserved F or W. Each record gives: clone size, J gene, V gene, D gene, CDR3 protein, CDR3 DNA. The D gene is left open where the match is weak. Rows may omit the clone size; those that give it use once, few, many or a size class.

size: .
J: TRBJ2-5
V: TRBV5-6
D: .
CDR3: CASSLLAIQETQYF
DNA: TGTGCCAGCAGCTTGTTGGCTATCCAAGAGACCCAGTACTTC

size: .
J: TRBJ2-2
V: TRBV7-2
D: .
CDR3: CASSRPAGAHTGELFF
DNA: TGTGCCAGCAGCCGCCCGGCGGGGGCGCACACCGGGGAGCTGTTTTTT

size: .
J: TRBJ2-1
V: TRBV11-3
D: .
CDR3: CASSLGTPTYNEQFF
DNA: TGTGCCAGCAGCCTGGGGACACCTACCTACAATGAGCAGTTCTTC

size: .
J: TRBJ1-1
V: TRBV19
D: .
CDR3: CASRPVGSTEAFF
DNA: TGTGCCAGTAGGCCAGTTGGGTCCACTGAAGCTTTCTTT

size: .
J: TRBJ1-2
V: TRBV6-5
D: .
CDR3: CASSYSPGMNYGYTF
DNA: TGTGCCAGCAGTTACTCTCCAGGGATGAACTATGGCTACACCTTC

size: once
J: TRBJ1-6
V: TRBV19
D: .
CDR3: CASSIRDGDSPLHF
DNA: TGTGCCAGTAGTATAAGGGACGGAGATTCACCCCTCCACTTT

size: .
J: TRBJ1-5
V: TRBV7-3
D: .
CDR3: CASSLASPGDQPQHF
DNA: TGTGCCAGCAGCTTGGCTAGTCCCGGGGATCAGCCCCAGCATTTT

size: few
J: TRBJ2-3
V: TRBV6-4
D: .
CDR3: CASSDPGYTDTQYF
DNA: TGTGCCAGCAGTGACCCGGGCTACACAGATACGCAGTATTTT

size: .
J: TRBJ1-5
V: TRBV28
D: .
CDR3: CASSFQDQPQHF
DNA: TGTGCCAGCAGTTTCCAGGACCAGCCCCAGCATTTT

size: .
J: TRBJ1-1
V: TRBV6-1
D: .
CDR3: CASSWGGTEAFF
DNA: TGTGCCAGCAGTTGGGGGGGCACTGAAGCTTTCTTT

size: .
J: TRBJ1-3
V: TRBV4-2
D: .
CDR3: CASSQEGGRGAGNTIYF
DNA: TGTGCCAGCAGCCAAGAGGGTGGCAGGGGAGCTGGAAACACCATATATTTT

size: .
J: TRBJ2-5
V: TRBV30
D: .
CDR3: CAWSGGNKGTQYF
DNA: TGTGCCTGGAGTGGAGGCAATAAAGGGACCCAGTACTTC

size: .
J: TRBJ2-7
V: TRBV6-1
D: .
CDR3: CASMGAWDYEQYF
DNA: TGTGCCAGCATGGGGGCGTGGGACTACGAGCAGTACTTC

size: .
J: TRBJ2-3
V: TRBV11-2
D: .
CDR3: CASSSLRSGYQPGYTQYF
DNA: TGTGCCAGCAGCTCCCTCCGAAGCGGTTACCAACCGGGGTATACGCAGTATTTT

size: .
J: TRBJ1-2
V: TRBV5-6
D: .
CDR3: CASSLAQGWGYTF
DNA: TGTGCCAGCAGCTTGGCTCAGGGCTGGGGCTACACCTTC

size: .
J: TRBJ2-7
V: TRBV23-1
D: .
CDR3: CASSQPDTPYEQYF
DNA: TGCGCCAGCAGTCAACCGGACACTCCCTACGAGCAGTACTTC

size: .
J: TRBJ2-2
V: TRBV4-3
D: .
CDR3: CASSQDLNTANTGELFF
DNA: TGCGCCAGCAGCCAAGATTTGAACACTGCGAACACCGGGGAGCTGTTTTTT

size: .
J: TRBJ1-1
V: TRBV7-2
D: .
CDR3: CASSAPQGSSPEAFF
DNA: TGTGCCAGCAGTGCTCCCCAGGGTTCCTCCCCTGAAGCTTTCTTT

size: .
J: TRBJ1-5
V: TRBV28
D: .
CDR3: CASSSGHLIINQPQHF
DNA: TGTGCCAGTTCCTCGGGGCACCTGATAATCAATCAGCCCCAGCATTTT

size: .
J: TRBJ2-7
V: TRBV7-2
D: TRBD2
CDR3: CASSPIGGASYEQYF
DNA: TGTGCCAGCAGCCCGATCGGGGGGGCCAGCTACGAGCAGTACTTC

size: .
J: TRBJ2-7
V: TRBV7-2
D: .
CDR3: CASSLTPGPIYEQYF
DNA: TGTGCCAGCAGCTTAACTCCGGGGCCTATCTACGAGCAGTACTTC

size: .
J: TRBJ2-6
V: TRBV6-6
D: TRBD1
CDR3: CASTPTGSGANVLTF
DNA: TGTGCCAGCACCCCGACAGGGTCAGGGGCCAACGTCCTGACTTTC

size: .
J: TRBJ1-3
V: TRBV7-2
D: .
CDR3: CASSPTGFSNTIYF
DNA: TGTGCCAGCAGCCCTACAGGGTTCAGTAACACCATATATTTT

size: few
J: TRBJ1-1
V: TRBV6-5
D: .
CDR3: CASTYVVGAEAFF
DNA: TGTGCCAGCACCTACGTGGTGGGAGCCGAAGCTTTCTTT

size: .
J: TRBJ1-2
V: TRBV28
D: .
CDR3: CATTLHSFYGYTF
DNA: TGTGCCACCACTCTTCATTCATTCTATGGCTACACCTTC

size: .
J: TRBJ1-2
V: TRBV6-6
D: .
CDR3: CASSPSAITNYGYTF
DNA: TGTGCCAGCAGCCCATCGGCGATAACCAACTATGGCTACACCTTC

size: .
J: TRBJ2-7
V: TRBV19
D: TRBD1
CDR3: CASSIAPGQQYEQYF
DNA: TGTGCCAGTAGTATAGCCCCGGGACAGCAGTACGAGCAGTACTTC

size: .
J: TRBJ2-7
V: TRBV6-5
D: .
CDR3: CASSRRDRSSYEQYF
DNA: TGTGCCAGCAGTAGGCGGGACAGAAGCTCCTACGAGCAGTACTTC

size: .
J: TRBJ2-5
V: TRBV30
D: .
CDR3: CAWGVQETQYF
DNA: TGTGCCTGGGGGGTACAAGAGACCCAGTACTTC

size: .
J: TRBJ1-2
V: TRBV7-9
D: .
CDR3: CASTDRLYGYTF
DNA: TGTGCCAGCACCGACAGGCTCTATGGCTACACCTTC

size: few
J: TRBJ2-5
V: TRBV6-6
D: TRBD1
CDR3: CASSDRGGEETQYF
DNA: TGTGCCAGCAGCGACAGGGGAGGCGAAGAGACCCAGTACTTC

size: .
J: TRBJ2-1
V: TRBV5-6
D: TRBD2
CDR3: CASSGLAGGDEQFF
DNA: TGTGCCAGTAGTGGACTAGCGGGGGGGGATGAGCAGTTCTTC

size: few
J: TRBJ1-3
V: TRBV28
D: .
CDR3: CASSWGFGEAGNTIYF
DNA: TGTGCCAGCAGTTGGGGATTTGGCGAGGCTGGAAACACCATATATTTT

size: .
J: TRBJ1-4
V: TRBV18
D: .
CDR3: CASSPAVNSEKLFF
DNA: TGTGCCAGCTCACCAGCGGTGAATAGTGAAAAACTGTTTTTT

size: .
J: TRBJ2-7
V: TRBV5-1
D: TRBD2
CDR3: CASSSTSGASYEQYF
DNA: TGCGCCAGCAGCTCGACTAGCGGGGCTTCCTACGAGCAGTACTTC

size: .
J: TRBJ1-4
V: TRBV6-6
D: TRBD1
CDR3: CASSRDSGNEKLFF
DNA: TGTGCCAGCAGTCGGGACAGCGGGAATGAAAAACTGTTTTTT